The 8 T cell receptor beta chains below all came from one sample that was sequenced in a study of chemoradiotherapy in HPV16-positive cancers. Produced via immunoSEQ multiplex PCR; TCRdb's table is partial and in-frame only. This table has more than 25,000 clones, 93% appearing once. Here the sequenced sample was blood, taken from a patient who underwent chemoradiotherapy. All receptors derive from a human donor with HPV-associated anogenital cancer.

The chain employs TRBV7-9 and TRBJ2-7; D gene uncertain. Germline CDR1 and CDR2: SEHNR and FQNEAQ (reference sequence). This CDR3 spans 13 amino acids. Trimming pared 1 base from V and 5 bases from J, leaving 9 bases between. This CDR3 reads CASSLGPTDEQYF. CDR3 nucleotides: TGTGCCAGCAGCTTAGGGCCTACGGACGAGCAGTACTTC.

The chain recombines TRBV5-1 with TRBJ1-1; no definite D call. The V end was cut by 1 base, the J end by 1 base, with 5 bases between. The CDR3 loop spans 13 amino acids. The germline CDR1 and CDR2 sequences are SGHRS and YFSETQ. The CDR3 loop reads CASSLLENTEAFF. CDR3 DNA sequence: TGCGCCAGCAGCTTGTTGGAGAACACTGAAGCTTTCTTT.

The chain combines TRBV7-2 with TRBJ2-7, with TRBD1 matching 9 bases. The CDR3 sequence is 15 residues long. The germline V gene encodes CDR1 SGHTA and CDR2 FQGNSA. With 4 bases clipped from V and 5 bases from J, the junction kept 9 bases outside the gene matches. CDR3 region: CASSYPGQGHHEQYF. The DNA of the CDR3 is TGTGCCAGCAGCTACCCCGGACAGGGGCACCACGAGCAGTACTTC.

With regard to this clone: An end of the junction differs from the germline gene, which may be a read error. Written as DNA, the CDR3 is TGCGCCAGCAGCGAAGACACCGGGACAGGGTCCTACGAGCAGTACTTC. Translation: CASSEDTGTGSYEQYF. This sequence joins TRBV4-3 and TRBJ2-7; 9 bases agree with TRBD1. Germline lookup yields CDR1 LGHNA and CDR2 YSLEER. This CDR3 region has 16 residues.

The chain carries TRBV7-6 and TRBJ2-7, with D maybe TRBD1 (5 bases). V was shortened by 4 bases and J by 3 bases, with 13 bases between the two germline ends. CDR3 length: 14 residues. Germline CDR1 is SGHVS and CDR2 is FNYEAQ. CDR3 in amino acids: CASSSYETDYEQYF. CDR3 DNA: TGTGCCAGCAGCTCCTACGAGACAGACTACGAGCAGTACTTC.

The rearrangement uses TRBV6-5 and TRBJ1-1; tentatively, D is TRBD1 (5 bases). With 2 bases removed from V and 4 bases from J, the gap between germline ends came to 11 bases. This CDR3 is 14 amino acids long. Germline CDR1 reads MNHEY; CDR2 reads SVGAGI. The CDR3 region is CASSYGQGSTEAFF. CDR3 DNA sequence: TGTGCCAGCAGTTACGGGCAGGGAAGCACTGAAGCTTTCTTT.

The chain couples TRBV11-2 to TRBJ2-1, with TRBD2 matching over 10 bases. Germline loops: CDR1 SGHAT, CDR2 FQNNGV. Trimming at V came to 5 bases and at J to 4 bases, leaving 8 bases not matched to a gene. The CDR3 length is 16 residues. In nucleotides, the CDR3 is TGTGCCAGCAGCCCGACTATTAGCGGGGGGTACAATGAGCAGTTCTTC. Protein sequence: CASSPTISGGYNEQFF.

The genes are TRBV7-2 and TRBJ2-6, with 14 bases that match TRBD2. J lost 0 bases, V lost 1 base, and 2 bases had no gene match. Germline assignment: CDR1 SGHTA and CDR2 FQGNSA. The CDR3 sequence is 19 residues long. The chain's CDR3 is CASSLVGLAGGSGANVLTF. CDR3 nucleotide sequence: TGTGCCAGCAGCTTAGTCGGACTAGCGGGGGGCTCTGGGGCCAACGTCCTGACTTTC.